A selection of T cell receptor beta chains follows, all from one sample in a study of blood T cell repertoires in COVID-19. Clones were sequenced by immunoSEQ multiplex PCR, and TCRdb holds only the in-frame ones, with some missing. The profile covers some 140,000 clones, with 83% appearing a single time and about 12% taken by the ten largest. Input material: peripheral blood. The origin of the receptors is a woman between 55 and 75 years old with COVID-19, enrolled during active disease. Both conserved end residues are part of each CDR3. A D gene is named only where the DNA matches it firmly. A clone size is listed for some rows: how often the clone was seen (once, few, many), or a class if it is expanded.

clone size | D gene | J gene | V gene | CDR3 DNA | CDR3 protein
NA | TRBD1 | TRBJ2-5 | TRBV25-1 | TGTGCCAGCAGTGAATACAGGGGGACAGAGACCCAGTACTTC | CASSEYRGTETQYF
NA | NA | TRBJ1-4 | TRBV6-5 | TGTGCCAGCAGTTACCGGGCAACTAATGAAAAACTGTTTTTT | CASSYRATNEKLFF
NA | TRBD2 | TRBJ2-5 | TRBV29-1 | TGCAGCGTTGATGGGGGCGGGAGGATGGAGACCCAGTACTTC | CSVDGGGRMETQYF
once | TRBD1 | TRBJ1-2 | TRBV29-1 | TGCAGCGTTGAAAGTGGGACAGACGGCTACACCTTC | CSVESGTDGYTF
NA | NA | TRBJ1-5 | TRBV2 | TGTGCCAGCAGTGAAGAAGGGGCGTTCAATCAGCCCCAGCATTTT | CASSEEGAFNQPQHF
NA | TRBD1 | TRBJ2-2 | TRBV19 | TGTGCCAGTAGTATCCAGGGGGCGGACACCGGGGAGCTGTTTTTT | CASSIQGADTGELFF
once | NA | TRBJ2-3 | TRBV7-6 | TGTGCCAGCAGCTTAGGACTAGAGCTCGTTTATAGCACAGATACGCAGTATTTT | CASSLGLELVYSTDTQYF
NA | TRBD1 | TRBJ1-2 | TRBV18 | TGTGCCAGCTCACCAGTCAGGACAGGGTGGGATGGCTACACCTTC | CASSPVRTGWDGYTF
NA | NA | TRBJ2-6 | TRBV6-6 | TGTGCCAGCAGGAGTGGACAGTACTCTGGGGCCAACGTCCTGACTTTC | CASRSGQYSGANVLTF
NA | TRBD1 | TRBJ2-3 | TRBV29-1 | TGCAGCGCCTCGGGGGACAGGGCCCATGACACAGATACGCAGTATTTT | CSASGDRAHDTDTQYF
NA | TRBD1 | TRBJ1-5 | TRBV2 | TGTGCCAGCAGTGAATACGACAGGGGGGGTAATCAGCCCCAGCATTTT | CASSEYDRGGNQPQHF
NA | NA | TRBJ1-1 | TRBV5-1 | TGCGCCAGCAGTCGGGCAGGGATGAACACTGAAGCTTTCTTT | CASSRAGMNTEAFF
few | TRBD2 | TRBJ2-1 | TRBV27 | TGTGCCAGCAGTTTCCGGCGGGAGAAGCAGTTCTTC | CASSFRREKQFF
NA | NA | TRBJ2-4 | TRBV11-1 | TGTGCCAGCAGCCCTAGGGAGTCGGCCAAAAACATTCAGTACTTC | CASSPRESAKNIQYF
NA | TRBD1 | TRBJ1-1 | TRBV4-2 | TGTGCCAGCAGCCGGACAGGGGCTTTAGGTTACACTGAAGCTTTCTTT | CASSRTGALGYTEAFF
NA | TRBD2 | TRBJ2-3 | TRBV28 | TGTGCCAGCACCACCCTCGGGGGGAGTGGCACAGATACGCAGTATTTT | CASTTLGGSGTDTQYF
NA | NA | TRBJ2-7 | TRBV14 | TGTGCCAGCAGCCAAAGACAGGGAGGCGGTTACGAGCAGTACTTC | CASSQRQGGGYEQYF
few | NA | TRBJ1-3 | TRBV20-1 | TGCAGTGCTAGTCGGGGGGGTGGAAACACCATATATTTT | CSASRGGGNTIYF
NA | TRBD1 | TRBJ1-4 | TRBV18 | TGTGCCAGCTCACCGGGACAGGGAGTCGCTAATGAAAAACTGTTTTTT | CASSPGQGVANEKLFF
NA | TRBD2 | TRBJ2-1 | TRBV3-1/TRBV3-2 | TGTGCCAGCAGCCACTGGACTAGCGGGAGGAATGAGCAGTTCTTC | CASSHWTSGRNEQFF
few | TRBD2 | TRBJ2-1 | TRBV19 | TGTGCCAGTAGTATTCGGGCTAGCGGGGCAGACAATGAGCAGTTCTTC | CASSIRASGADNEQFF
NA | TRBD2 | TRBJ2-5 | TRBV14 | TGTGCCAGCAGCCTGACTAGCGGGATTGAGACCCAGTACTTC | CASSLTSGIETQYF
once | TRBD1 | TRBJ2-7 | TRBV6-5 | TGTGCCAGCAGTCGCCCGGGACAGTCCTACGAGCAGTACTTC | CASSRPGQSYEQYF
NA | TRBD2 | TRBJ2-3 | TRBV19 | TGTGCCAGTACCCGTAGCGGGGGAGCACTCACAGATACGCAGTATTTT | CASTRSGGALTDTQYF
NA | NA | TRBJ2-7 | TRBV6-6 | TGTGCCAGCAAAGGGGGATCCTACGAGCAGTACTTC | CASKGGSYEQYF
NA | TRBD2 | TRBJ2-1 | TRBV6-5 | TGTGCCAGCACCGGACTAGCGGGGACCCAGGGTGAGCAGTTCTTC | CASTGLAGTQGEQFF
NA | NA | TRBJ1-2 | TRBV6-5 | TGTGCCAGCGGACAGAGAGCTAACTATGGCTACACCTTC | CASGQRANYGYTF
few | NA | TRBJ2-5 | TRBV27 | TGTGCCAGCAGTCGATCTAGAAAAGAGACCCAGTACTTC | CASSRSRKETQYF
NA | NA | TRBJ2-3 | TRBV5-1 | TGCGCCAGCAGCTCCGGGACAATTAGGACAGATACGCAGTATTTT | CASSSGTIRTDTQYF
NA | TRBD1 | TRBJ2-4 | TRBV2 | TGTGCCAGCAGTATAGGACAGGGAGAGTACTTC | CASSIGQGEYF
once | TRBD1 | TRBJ1-2 | TRBV4-2 | TGTGCCAGCAGCCAGCTGACAGGGGCGGCTCCTAACTATGGCTACACCTTC | CASSQLTGAAPNYGYTF
NA | NA | TRBJ1-2 | TRBV7-9 | TGTGCCAGCAGAACAGGGTCATGGGGCTATGGCTACACCTTC | CASRTGSWGYGYTF
NA | TRBD1 | TRBJ2-2 | TRBV18 | TGTGCCAGCTCACAGTCGGGACAGGGGAACACCGGGGAGCTGTTTTTT | CASSQSGQGNTGELFF
NA | TRBD1 | TRBJ1-1 | TRBV5-1 | TGCGCCAGCAGCTTGACAGGGGAATTCTCCCGTGAAGCTTTCTTT | CASSLTGEFSREAFF
NA | NA | TRBJ2-5 | TRBV19 | TGTGCCAGTTCGGGCGTCGGGAACCAAGAGACCCAGTACTTC | CASSGVGNQETQYF